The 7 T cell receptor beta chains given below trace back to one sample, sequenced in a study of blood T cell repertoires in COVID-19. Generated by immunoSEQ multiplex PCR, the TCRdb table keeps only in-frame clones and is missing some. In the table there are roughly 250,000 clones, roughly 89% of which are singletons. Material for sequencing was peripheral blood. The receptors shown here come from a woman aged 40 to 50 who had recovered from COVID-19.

This CDR3 reads CASSVGGTGVPGELFF. The CDR3 nucleotides are TGTGCCAGCAGCGTAGGAGGGACAGGGGTCCCCGGGGAGCTGTTTTTT. V and J are TRBV9 and TRBJ2-2; 10 positions match TRBD1. The CDR3 is 16 residues long. Germline V gene sequence: CDR1 SGDLS, CDR2 YYNGEE. The V gene end was trimmed by 0 bases and the J gene end by 6 bases; junction bases not matched to a gene: 5.

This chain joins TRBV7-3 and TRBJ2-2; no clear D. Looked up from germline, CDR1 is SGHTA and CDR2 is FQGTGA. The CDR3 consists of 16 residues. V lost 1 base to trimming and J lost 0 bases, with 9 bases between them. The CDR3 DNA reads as TGTGCCAGCAGCTTAAGGTCACTCTCGAACACCGGGGAGCTGTTTTTT. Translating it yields CASSLRSLSNTGELFF. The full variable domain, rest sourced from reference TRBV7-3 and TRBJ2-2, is GAGVSQTPSNKVTEKGKYVELRCDPISGHTALYWYRQSLGQGPEFLIYFQGTGAADDSGLPNDRFFAVRPEGSVSTLKIQRTERGDSAVYLCASSLRSLSNTGELFFGEGSRLTVL.

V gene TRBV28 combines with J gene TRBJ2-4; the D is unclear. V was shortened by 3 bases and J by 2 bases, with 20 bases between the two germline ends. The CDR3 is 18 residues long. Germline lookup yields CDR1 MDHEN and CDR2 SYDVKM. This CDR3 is CASSFRKGRLPPKNIQYF. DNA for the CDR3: TGTGCCAGCAGTTTTCGCAAAGGCAGGCTACCACCCAAAAACATTCAGTACTTC. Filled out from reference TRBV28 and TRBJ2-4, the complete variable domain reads DVKVTQSSRYLVKRTGEKVFLECVQDMDHENMFWYRQDPGLGLRLIYFSYDVKMKEKGDIPEGYSVSREKKERFSLILESASTNQTSMYLCASSFRKGRLPPKNIQYFGAGTRLSVL.

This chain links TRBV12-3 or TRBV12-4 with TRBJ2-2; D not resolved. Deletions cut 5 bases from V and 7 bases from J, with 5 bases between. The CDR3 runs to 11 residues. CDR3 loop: CASSPLGELFF. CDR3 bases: TGTGCCAGCAGTCCACTCGGGGAGCTGTTTTTT.

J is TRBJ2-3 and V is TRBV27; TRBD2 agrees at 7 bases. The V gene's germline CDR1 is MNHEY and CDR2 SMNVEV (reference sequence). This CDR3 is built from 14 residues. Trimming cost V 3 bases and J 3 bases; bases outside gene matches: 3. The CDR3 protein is CASSFRGLTDTQYF. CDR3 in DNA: TGTGCCAGCAGTTTCCGGGGACTAACAGATACGCAGTATTTT.

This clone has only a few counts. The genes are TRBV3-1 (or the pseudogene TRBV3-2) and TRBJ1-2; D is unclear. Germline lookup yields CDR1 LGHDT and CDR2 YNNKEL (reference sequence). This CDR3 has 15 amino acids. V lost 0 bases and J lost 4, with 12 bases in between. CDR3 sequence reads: CASSQDLGRPYGYTF. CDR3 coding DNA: TGTGCCAGCAGCCAAGATCTGGGCAGGCCCTATGGCTACACCTTC.

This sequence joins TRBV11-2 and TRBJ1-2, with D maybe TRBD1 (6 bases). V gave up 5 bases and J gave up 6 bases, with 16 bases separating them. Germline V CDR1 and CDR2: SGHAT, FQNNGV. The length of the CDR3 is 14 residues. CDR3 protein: CASSPQGSYNGYTF. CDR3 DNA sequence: TGTGCCAGCAGCCCACAGGGTTCCTACAATGGCTACACCTTC.